This is a list of T cell receptor beta chains from one sample in a study of blood T cell repertoires in COVID-19. Data came from immunoSEQ multiplex PCR; TCRdb stores just in-frame clones and leaves some out. The sample yields under 110,000 clones, 85% to 95% seen once. Sequenced sample: peripheral blood. The receptors originated from a man aged 50 or older with active COVID-19. Each CDR3 is given with its conserved first and last residue. A D gene is named only where the DNA matches it firmly. A clone size is listed for some rows: how often the clone was seen (once, few, many), or a class if it is expanded.

j_call d_call clone_size v_call cdr3_nt cdr3_aa
TRBJ2-5 TRBD2 once TRBV9 TGTGCCAGCAGCCCTGGGACTAGCGGAGGGACTTACCAAGAGACCCAGTACTTC CASSPGTSGGTYQETQYF
TRBJ2-1 TRBD2 NA TRBV7-2 TGTGCCAGCAGCTTAACCGGGAGGAGGTACAATGAGCAGTTCTTC CASSLTGRRYNEQFF
TRBJ2-1 TRBD1 NA TRBV12-5 TGTGCTAGTGGTTTGGGGACAGGTAATGAGCAGTTCTTC CASGLGTGNEQFF
TRBJ2-4 NA NA TRBV19 TGTGCCAGTAGTACCCCCTGGGGCCGGGCCAAAAACATTCAGTACTTC CASSTPWGRAKNIQYF
TRBJ1-1 NA NA TRBV18 TGTGCCAGCTCACCCACCAGGGAGAACACTGAAGCTTTCTTT CASSPTRENTEAFF
TRBJ1-1 NA once TRBV30 TGTGCCTGGAGTGCGGGATACACTGAAGCTTTCTTT CAWSAGYTEAFF
TRBJ2-3 TRBD1 NA TRBV24-1 TGTGCCACCAGTGATTTGGGACAGGGTCAAGATACGCAGTATTTT CATSDLGQGQDTQYF
TRBJ2-7 TRBD1 few TRBV3-1/TRBV3-2 TGTGCCAGCAGCCATGGACAGGGGGCGGGGGAGCAGTACTTC CASSHGQGAGEQYF
TRBJ2-1 TRBD2 NA TRBV11-2 TGTGCCAGCAGCCTAACCGCTAGCGGGAGGGCCCATGAGCAGTTCTTC CASSLTASGRAHEQFF
TRBJ1-6 TRBD1 NA TRBV6-6 TGTGCCAGCAGGCCTCGGACAGGGGGGAACAATTCACCCCTCCACTTT CASRPRTGGNNSPLHF
TRBJ1-6 NA NA TRBV2 TGTGCCAGCCTCCCCCCGGGGAGAAATTCACCCCTCCACTTT CASLPPGRNSPLHF
TRBJ2-7 TRBD2 NA TRBV19 TGTGCCAGTAGTATTCTGCTAGCGGGAACCTACGAGCAGTACTTC CASSILLAGTYEQYF
TRBJ1-6 NA NA TRBV5-1 TGCGCCAGCAGCTTGGAGCTCCTTAATTCACCCCTCCACTTT CASSLELLNSPLHF
TRBJ2-4 TRBD2 NA TRBV2 TGTGCCAGCAGTGAAGCGCTTACAGGGACTAGGATTCAGTACTTC CASSEALTGTRIQYF
TRBJ1-5 NA NA TRBV28 TGTGCCAGCAGGAGAAGCAATCAGCCCCAGCATTTT CASRRSNQPQHF
TRBJ2-1 NA NA TRBV5-1 TGCGCCAGCAGCTTGGGGAGCGGAGGCTCCTACAATGAGCAGTTCTTC CASSLGSGGSYNEQFF
TRBJ1-2 NA once TRBV2 TGTGCCAGCAAGGGGATGGACTATGGCTACACCTTC CASKGMDYGYTF
TRBJ2-1 NA NA TRBV15 TGTGCCACCCTAGGGGACTCGTCCTACAATGAGCAGTTCTTC CATLGDSSYNEQFF
TRBJ2-1 NA NA TRBV6-2/TRBV6-3 TGTGCCAGCAGTTTAGCGGAGACCTCCTACAATGAGCAGTTCTTC CASSLAETSYNEQFF
TRBJ1-1 NA NA TRBV2 TGTGCCAGCAGTGAGGCGGGCGGGGGCATGAACACTGAAGCTTTCTTT CASSEAGGGMNTEAFF
TRBJ2-1 NA NA TRBV12-3/TRBV12-4 TGTGCCAGCAGTTCGGGGAATGAGCAGTTCTTC CASSSGNEQFF
TRBJ1-1 NA NA TRBV10-2 TGCGCCAGCAGTGAGGACGAAGCGGGCACTGAAGCTTTCTTT CASSEDEAGTEAFF
TRBJ1-6 TRBD1 NA TRBV6-6 TGTGCCAGCAGTTACGAGGGGGCCGATAATTCACCCCTCCACTTT CASSYEGADNSPLHF
TRBJ2-1 TRBD2 NA TRBV28 TGTGCCAGCAGTCCCCGAGGTAGCGGGAGCAATGAGCAGTTCTTC CASSPRGSGSNEQFF
TRBJ2-5 TRBD1 NA TRBV7-2 TGTGCCCGGGGGGACAGGGGGTCGGGAACCCAGTACTTC CARGDRGSGTQYF
TRBJ2-5 NA NA TRBV5-1 TGCGCCAGCAGCTTGGCCCTTGATAGAGAGACCCAGTACTTC CASSLALDRETQYF
TRBJ2-4 TRBD1 NA TRBV28 TGTGCCAGCAGACTGGACAGGGGGCTGGAAAACATTCAGTACTTC CASRLDRGLENIQYF
TRBJ1-1 NA NA TRBV9 TGTGCCAGCAGCCCCAGCGGCGGTTGGGGTGACGCTTTCTTT CASSPSGGWGDAFF
TRBJ2-2 NA NA TRBV7-7 TGTGCTAGCAGCTTATACCCAGCGAACACCGGGGAGCTGTTTTTT CASSLYPANTGELFF
TRBJ2-5 TRBD2 NA TRBV7-3 TGTGCCAGCAGGATCGGGACTAGCGGGAGTGAGACCCAGTACTTC CASRIGTSGSETQYF
TRBJ2-1 TRBD2 NA TRBV18 TGTGCCAGCTCACCGACTAGCGGGGGAAATGAGCAGTTCTTC CASSPTSGGNEQFF
TRBJ2-5 TRBD1 NA TRBV9 TGTGCCAGCAGCAGTCCCGGGACAGGGGACGAGACCCAGTACTTC CASSSPGTGDETQYF
TRBJ1-1 NA NA TRBV30 TGTGCCTGGAGTGTATGGCCAGGTGTGAACACTGAAGCTTTCTTT CAWSVWPGVNTEAFF
TRBJ1-3 NA NA TRBV6-5 TGTGCCAGCAGCAAGAGCTCTGGAAACACCATATATTTT CASSKSSGNTIYF
TRBJ1-2 NA NA TRBV2 TGTGCCAGCATAAGCCCGGAGGGCTATGGCTACACCTTC CASISPEGYGYTF
TRBJ2-2 TRBD1 NA TRBV7-9 TGTGCCAGCAGATACCGGGACAGGGAAACCGGGGAGCTGTTTTTT CASRYRDRETGELFF
TRBJ2-3 NA NA TRBV12-5 TGTGCTAGTGGTTTGGGAGTGGGGACGGCGGGGGATACGCAGTATTTT CASGLGVGTAGDTQYF
TRBJ2-2 NA once TRBV2 TGTGCCAGCAGTGAAGTGGCAGGGCCCGGGGAGCTGTTTTTT CASSEVAGPGELFF
TRBJ2-5 TRBD1 NA TRBV5-6 TGTGCCAGCAGCGTCCAGGGGGCATGGGAGACCCAGTACTTC CASSVQGAWETQYF
TRBJ1-1 TRBD1 NA TRBV27 TGTGCCAGCAGTTTAGGCACAGGGGTCACCGGTAGGACTGAAGCTTTCTTT CASSLGTGVTGRTEAFF
TRBJ2-2 TRBD2 NA TRBV9 TGTGCCAGCAGCACACCCGGGAGGGCCAGTTCCGGGGAGCTGTTTTTT CASSTPGRASSGELFF
TRBJ2-6 NA once TRBV6-5 TGTGCCAGCAGACCGGTGGCCAACGTCCTGACTTTC CASRPVANVLTF
TRBJ1-3 NA NA TRBV28 TGTGCCAGCTCATTTAGCGATGGCAGGGGAAACACCATATATTTT CASSFSDGRGNTIYF
TRBJ2-7 NA NA TRBV12-3/TRBV12-4 TGTGCCAGCTCACAGGGTTCCGGCGAGCAGTACTTC CASSQGSGEQYF
TRBJ2-7 TRBD1 NA TRBV7-9 TGTGCCAGCAGCAGACTGGGACAGGGGTTCTACGAGCAGTACTTC CASSRLGQGFYEQYF
TRBJ2-7 TRBD1 NA TRBV18 TGTGCCAGCTCACCCCCGGGACAGAACTACGAGCAGTACTTC CASSPPGQNYEQYF
TRBJ1-1 NA NA TRBV18 TGTGCCAGCTCCCGAACAGCAGATTTAAACACTGAAGCTTTCTTT CASSRTADLNTEAFF
TRBJ1-4 TRBD1 NA TRBV3-1/TRBV3-2 TGTGCCAGCAGCCTCCTACAGGGGGGCAGGTACGAAAAACTGTTTTTT CASSLLQGGRYEKLFF
TRBJ2-7 NA NA TRBV18 TGTGCCAGCTCACTAATCGCTTTAGGCAGAGGTGACAGAACCTACGAGCAGTACTTC CASSLIALGRGDRTYEQYF
TRBJ1-1 NA NA TRBV5-4 TGTGCCAGCAGGCCCTGGAGTATGAACACTGAAGCTTTCTTT CASRPWSMNTEAFF
TRBJ2-7 TRBD1 NA TRBV2 TGTGCCAGCAGTGATGACAGGGGGGAACTCTACGAGCAGTACTTC CASSDDRGELYEQYF
TRBJ1-6 NA NA TRBV6-1 TGTGCCAGCAGTGAATATCGGGATTCACCCCTCCACTTT CASSEYRDSPLHF
TRBJ2-5 TRBD2 NA TRBV2 TGTGCCAGCAGTCCTAGCGGAGGTGGTCGGGAGACCCAGTACTTC CASSPSGGGRETQYF
TRBJ1-1 TRBD1 NA TRBV11-2 TGTGCCAGCAGCTCGGACAGGGTTTTCACTGAAGCTTTCTTT CASSSDRVFTEAFF
TRBJ2-2 TRBD2 NA TRBV19 TGTGCCAGTAGTGCGATCCGGACTAGCGGGAGGGCGAATACCGGGGAGCTGTTTTTT CASSAIRTSGRANTGELFF
TRBJ1-4 TRBD1 once TRBV19 TGTGCCAGTAACCCGGACAGGGGAGGCGAAAAACTGTTTTTT CASNPDRGGEKLFF
TRBJ1-2 NA NA TRBV7-9 TGTGCCAGCAGCACACTATTGGTAAACTATGGCTACACCTTC CASSTLLVNYGYTF
TRBJ2-1 NA NA TRBV5-5 TGTGCCAGCAGCCCGGCTAGCGCTGACAATGAGCAGTTCTTC CASSPASADNEQFF
TRBJ1-1 TRBD1 NA TRBV5-1 TGCGCCAGCAGCATCCGGACAGGGGGGAACACTGAAGCTTTCTTT CASSIRTGGNTEAFF